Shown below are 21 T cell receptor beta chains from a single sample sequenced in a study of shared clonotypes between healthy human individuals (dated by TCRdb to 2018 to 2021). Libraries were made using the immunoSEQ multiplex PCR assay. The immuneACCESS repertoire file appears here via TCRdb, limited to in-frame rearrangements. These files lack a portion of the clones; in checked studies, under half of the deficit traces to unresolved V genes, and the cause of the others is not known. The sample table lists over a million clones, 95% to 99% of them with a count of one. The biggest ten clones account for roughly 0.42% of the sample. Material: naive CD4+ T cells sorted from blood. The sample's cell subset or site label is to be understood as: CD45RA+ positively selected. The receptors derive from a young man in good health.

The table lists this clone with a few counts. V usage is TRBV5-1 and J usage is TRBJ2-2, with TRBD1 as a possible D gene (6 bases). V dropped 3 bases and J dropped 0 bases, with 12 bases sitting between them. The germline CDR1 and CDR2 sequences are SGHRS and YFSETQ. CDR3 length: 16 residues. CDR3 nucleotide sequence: TGCGCCAGCAGCTCTCGGACAGCGACGAACACCGGGGAGCTGTTTTTT. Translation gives CASSSRTATNTGELFF.

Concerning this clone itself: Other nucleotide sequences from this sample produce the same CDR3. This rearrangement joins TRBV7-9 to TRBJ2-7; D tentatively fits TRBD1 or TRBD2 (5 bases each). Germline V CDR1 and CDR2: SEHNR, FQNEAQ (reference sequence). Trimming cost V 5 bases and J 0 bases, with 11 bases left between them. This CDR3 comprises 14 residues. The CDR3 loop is CASSLRGGSYEQYF. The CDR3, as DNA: TGTGCCAGCAGCCTCCGGGGCGGCTCCTACGAGCAGTACTTC. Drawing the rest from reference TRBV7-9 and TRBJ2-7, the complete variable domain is DTGVSQNPRHKITKRGQNVTFRCDPISEHNRLYWYRQTLGQGPEFLTYFQNEAQLEKSRLLSDRFSAERPKGSFSTLEIQRTEQGDSAMYLCASSLRGGSYEQYFGPGTRLTVT.

CDR3 nucleotide sequence: TGTGCCAGTCTGGACAGGGCGAACTATGGCTACACCTTC. The encoded protein is CASLDRANYGYTF. This chain uses TRBV28 with TRBJ1-2; 8 nucleotides align to TRBD1. V gave up 9 bases and J gave up 2 bases; unmatched junction bases: 5. The CDR3 spans 13 residues. CDR1 is MDHEN and CDR2 is SYDVKM in the germline V gene.

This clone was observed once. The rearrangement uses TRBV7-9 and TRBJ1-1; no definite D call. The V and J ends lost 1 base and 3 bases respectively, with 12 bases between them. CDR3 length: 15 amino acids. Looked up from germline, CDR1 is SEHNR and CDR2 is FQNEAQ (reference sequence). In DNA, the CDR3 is TGTGCCAGCAGCTTAGATTTAGGGAGGCACACTGAAGCTTTCTTT. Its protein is CASSLDLGRHTEAFF. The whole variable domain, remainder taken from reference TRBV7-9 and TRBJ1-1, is DTGVSQNPRHKITKRGQNVTFRCDPISEHNRLYWYRQTLGQGPEFLTYFQNEAQLEKSRLLSDRFSAERPKGSFSTLEIQRTEQGDSAMYLCASSLDLGRHTEAFFGQGTRLTVV.

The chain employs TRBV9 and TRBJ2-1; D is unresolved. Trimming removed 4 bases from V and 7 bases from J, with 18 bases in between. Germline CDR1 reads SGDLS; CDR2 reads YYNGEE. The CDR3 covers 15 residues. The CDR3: CASSPTRISDNEQFF. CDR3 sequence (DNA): TGTGCCAGCAGCCCAACGCGGATTTCGGATAATGAGCAGTTCTTC.

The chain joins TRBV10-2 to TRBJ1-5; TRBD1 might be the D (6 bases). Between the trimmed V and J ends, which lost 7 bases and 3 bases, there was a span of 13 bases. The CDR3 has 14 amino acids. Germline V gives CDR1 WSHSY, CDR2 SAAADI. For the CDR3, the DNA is TGCGCCAGCATGGGCAGGGGTAACAATCAGCCCCAGCATTTT. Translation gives CASMGRGNNQPQHF.

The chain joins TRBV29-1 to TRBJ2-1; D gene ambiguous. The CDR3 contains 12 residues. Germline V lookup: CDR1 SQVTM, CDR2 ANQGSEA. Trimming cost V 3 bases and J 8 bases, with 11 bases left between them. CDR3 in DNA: TGCAGCGTTGAGCCAGGTGTCGATGAGCAGTTCTTC. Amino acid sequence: CSVEPGVDEQFF.

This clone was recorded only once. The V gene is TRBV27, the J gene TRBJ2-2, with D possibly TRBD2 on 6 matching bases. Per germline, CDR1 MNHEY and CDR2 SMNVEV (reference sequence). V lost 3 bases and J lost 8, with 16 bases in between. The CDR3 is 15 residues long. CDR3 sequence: CASSLSGSLVGELFF. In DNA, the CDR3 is TGTGCCAGCAGTTTGTCCGGGAGCCTAGTGGGGGAGCTGTTTTTT.

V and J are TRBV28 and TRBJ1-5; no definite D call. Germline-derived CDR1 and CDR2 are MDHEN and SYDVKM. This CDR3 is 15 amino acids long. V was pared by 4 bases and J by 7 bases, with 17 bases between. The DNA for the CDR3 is TGTGCCAGCAGTTGGTCCGAGGTTATCTTCCAGCCCCAGCATTTT. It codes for CASSWSEVIFQPQHF.

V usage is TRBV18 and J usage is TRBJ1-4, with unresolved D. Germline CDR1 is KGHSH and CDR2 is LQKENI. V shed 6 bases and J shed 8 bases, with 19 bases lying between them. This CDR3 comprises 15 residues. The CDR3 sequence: CASSLGPLHNEKLFF. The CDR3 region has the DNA TGTGCCAGCTCTCTAGGACCCCTCCATAACGAAAAACTGTTTTTT.

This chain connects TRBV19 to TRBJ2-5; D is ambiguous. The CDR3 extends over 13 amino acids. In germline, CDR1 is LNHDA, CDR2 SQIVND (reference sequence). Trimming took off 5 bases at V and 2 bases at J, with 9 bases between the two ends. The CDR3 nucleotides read TGTGCCAGTAGTTCTACGATACAAGAGACCCAGTACTTC. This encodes CASSSTIQETQYF.

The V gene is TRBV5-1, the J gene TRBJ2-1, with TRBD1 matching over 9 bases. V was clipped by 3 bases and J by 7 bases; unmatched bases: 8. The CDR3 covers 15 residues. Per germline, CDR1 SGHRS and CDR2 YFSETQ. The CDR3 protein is CASSSTRQGVNEQFF. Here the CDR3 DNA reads TGCGCCAGCAGCTCGACTAGACAGGGGGTGAATGAGCAGTTCTTC.

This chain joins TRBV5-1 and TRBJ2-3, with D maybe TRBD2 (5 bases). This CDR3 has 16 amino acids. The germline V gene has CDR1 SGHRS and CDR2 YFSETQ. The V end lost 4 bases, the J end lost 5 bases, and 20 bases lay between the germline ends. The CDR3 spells CASSPYRGGLGDTQYF. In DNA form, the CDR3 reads TGCGCCAGCAGCCCATATCGGGGTGGGCTAGGAGATACGCAGTATTTT.

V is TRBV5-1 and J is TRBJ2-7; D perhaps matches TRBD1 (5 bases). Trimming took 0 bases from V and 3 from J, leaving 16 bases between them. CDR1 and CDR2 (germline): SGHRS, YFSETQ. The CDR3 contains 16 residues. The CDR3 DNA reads TGCGCCAGCAGCTTGGAATCCAGGGTAATTGGCTACGAGCAGTACTTC. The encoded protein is CASSLESRVIGYEQYF.

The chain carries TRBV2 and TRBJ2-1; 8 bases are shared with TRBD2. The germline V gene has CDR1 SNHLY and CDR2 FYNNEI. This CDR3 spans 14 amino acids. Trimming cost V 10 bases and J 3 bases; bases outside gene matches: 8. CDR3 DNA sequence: TGTGCCAAAAATAGCGGGACTAACTACAATGAGCAGTTCTTC. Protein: CAKNSGTNYNEQFF.

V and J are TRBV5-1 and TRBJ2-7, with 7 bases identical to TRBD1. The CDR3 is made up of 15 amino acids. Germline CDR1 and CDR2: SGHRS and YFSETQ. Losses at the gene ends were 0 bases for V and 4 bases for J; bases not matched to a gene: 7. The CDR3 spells CASSLDGQARYEQYF. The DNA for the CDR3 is TGCGCCAGCAGCTTGGATGGACAGGCCCGGTACGAGCAGTACTTC.

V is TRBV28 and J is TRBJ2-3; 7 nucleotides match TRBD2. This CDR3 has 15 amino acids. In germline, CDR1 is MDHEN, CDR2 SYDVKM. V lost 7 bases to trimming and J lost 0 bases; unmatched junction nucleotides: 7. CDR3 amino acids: CASTQPSGSTDTQYF. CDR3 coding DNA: TGTGCCAGCACCCAACCTAGCGGAAGCACAGATACGCAGTATTTT.

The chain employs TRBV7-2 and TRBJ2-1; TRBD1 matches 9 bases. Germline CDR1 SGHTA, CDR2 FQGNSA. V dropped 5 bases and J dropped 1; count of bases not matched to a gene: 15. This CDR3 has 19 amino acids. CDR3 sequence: CASSPGGQGYKVSYNEQFF. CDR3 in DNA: TGTGCCAGCAGCCCAGGGGGACAGGGTTACAAAGTATCCTACAATGAGCAGTTCTTC.

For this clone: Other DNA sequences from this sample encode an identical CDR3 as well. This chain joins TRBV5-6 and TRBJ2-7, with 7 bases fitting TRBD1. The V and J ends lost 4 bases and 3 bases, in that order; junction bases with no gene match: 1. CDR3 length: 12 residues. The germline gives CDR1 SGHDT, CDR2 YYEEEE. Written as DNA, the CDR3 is TGTGCCAGCAGCCGACAGGGCTACGAGCAGTACTTC. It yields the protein CASSRQGYEQYF.

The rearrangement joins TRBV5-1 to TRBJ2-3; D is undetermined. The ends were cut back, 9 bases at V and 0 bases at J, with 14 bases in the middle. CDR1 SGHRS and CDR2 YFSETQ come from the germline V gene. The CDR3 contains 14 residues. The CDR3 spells CATQPQPSTDTQYF. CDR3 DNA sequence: TGCGCCACCCAGCCCCAACCTAGCACAGATACGCAGTATTTT.

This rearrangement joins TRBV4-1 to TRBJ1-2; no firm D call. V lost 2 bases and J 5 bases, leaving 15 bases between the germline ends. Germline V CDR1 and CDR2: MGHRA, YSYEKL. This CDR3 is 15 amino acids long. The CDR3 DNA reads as TGCGCCAGCAGCCAACCCGGGCGGAGGGAGTATGGCTACACCTTC. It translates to CASSQPGRREYGYTF.